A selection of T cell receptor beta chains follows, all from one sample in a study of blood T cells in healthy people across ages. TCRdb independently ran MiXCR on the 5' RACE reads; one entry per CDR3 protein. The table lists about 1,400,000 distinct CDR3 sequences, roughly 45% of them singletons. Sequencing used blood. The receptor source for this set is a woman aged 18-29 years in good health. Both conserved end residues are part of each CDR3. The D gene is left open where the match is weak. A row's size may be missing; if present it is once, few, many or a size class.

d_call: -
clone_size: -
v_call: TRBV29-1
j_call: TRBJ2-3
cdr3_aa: CSVEPQTRDTQYF
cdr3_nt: TGCAGCGTTGAGCCCCAGACAAGAGATACGCAGTATTTT

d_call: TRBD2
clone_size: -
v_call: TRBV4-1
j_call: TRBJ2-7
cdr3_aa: CASSPTGLAGSYEQYF
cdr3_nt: TGCGCCAGCAGCCCAACCGGGCTAGCGGGTTCCTACGAGCAGTACTTC

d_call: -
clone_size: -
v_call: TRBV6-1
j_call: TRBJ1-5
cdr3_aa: CASSGRDNNQPQHF
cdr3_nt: TGTGCCAGCAGTGGCCGGGACAACAATCAGCCCCAGCATTTT

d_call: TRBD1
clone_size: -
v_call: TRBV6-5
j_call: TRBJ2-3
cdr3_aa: CASSSHTGGTRSDTQYF
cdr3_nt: TGTGCCAGCAGTTCCCACACAGGGGGTACGAGGAGTGATACGCAGTATTTT

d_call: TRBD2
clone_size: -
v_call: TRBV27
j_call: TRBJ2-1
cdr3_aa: CASQSGGARNEQFF
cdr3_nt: TGTGCCAGCCAGAGCGGGGGGGCGAGGAATGAGCAGTTCTTC

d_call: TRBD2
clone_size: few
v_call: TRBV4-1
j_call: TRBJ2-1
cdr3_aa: CASSQRLAGGPDEQFF
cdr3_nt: TGCGCCAGCAGCCAGCGACTAGCGGGAGGTCCGGATGAGCAGTTCTTC

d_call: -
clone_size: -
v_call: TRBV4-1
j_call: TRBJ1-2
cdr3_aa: CASSQDVGGISYGYTF
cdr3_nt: TGCGCCAGCAGCCAAGATGTTGGGGGAATCTCCTATGGCTACACCTTC

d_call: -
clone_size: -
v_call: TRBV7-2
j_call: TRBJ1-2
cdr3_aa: CASSVIGGHYGYTF
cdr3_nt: TGTGCCAGCAGCGTGATTGGGGGGCACTATGGCTACACCTTC

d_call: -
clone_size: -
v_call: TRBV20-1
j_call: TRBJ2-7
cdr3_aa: CSARKLSRDSNYNEQYF
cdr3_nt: TGCAGTGCCAGGAAGCTATCGCGGGACAGTAACTACAATGAGCAGTACTTC

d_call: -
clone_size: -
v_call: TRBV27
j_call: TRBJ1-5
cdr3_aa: CASSRAGGNQPQHF
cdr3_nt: TGTGCCAGCAGTCGGGCGGGGGGCAACCAGCCCCAGCATTTT

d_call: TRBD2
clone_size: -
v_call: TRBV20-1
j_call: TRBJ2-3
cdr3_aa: CSARDRMSGTQYF
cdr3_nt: TGCAGTGCTAGAGATCGCATGAGCGGGACCCAGTATTTT

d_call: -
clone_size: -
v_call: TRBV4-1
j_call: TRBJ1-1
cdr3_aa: CASSQVKGSNTEAFF
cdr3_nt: TGCGCCAGCAGCCAAGTTAAGGGGTCGAACACTGAAGCTTTCTTT

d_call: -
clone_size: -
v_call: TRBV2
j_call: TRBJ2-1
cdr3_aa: CASSEAFMAGYGEQFF
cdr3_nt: TGTGCCAGCAGTGAAGCCTTTATGGCAGGGTATGGTGAGCAGTTCTTC

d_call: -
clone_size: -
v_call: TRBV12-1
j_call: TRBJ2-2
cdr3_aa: CASSFGYTDLKDTGELFF
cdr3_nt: TGTGCCAGCAGCTTTGGGTATACGGATCTGAAGGACACCGGGGAGCTGTTTTTT

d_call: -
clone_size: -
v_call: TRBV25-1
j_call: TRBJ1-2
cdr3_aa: CASSNSPGLSYGYTF
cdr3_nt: TGTGCCAGCAGTAACTCCCCAGGGTTGAGCTATGGCTACACCTTC

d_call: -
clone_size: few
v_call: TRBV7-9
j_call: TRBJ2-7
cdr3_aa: CASSLVTGIEQYF
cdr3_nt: TGTGCCAGCAGCTTAGTCACGGGGATCGAGCAGTACTTC

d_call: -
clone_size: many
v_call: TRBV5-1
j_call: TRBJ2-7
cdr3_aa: CASSVTGYEQYF
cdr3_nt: TGTGCCAGCAGCGTCACAGGCTACGAGCAGTACTTC

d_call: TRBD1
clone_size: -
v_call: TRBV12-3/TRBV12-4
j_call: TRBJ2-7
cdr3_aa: CASSQEGQGRNEQYF
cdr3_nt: TGTGCCAGCAGTCAAGAGGGACAGGGCCGGAACGAGCAGTACTTC

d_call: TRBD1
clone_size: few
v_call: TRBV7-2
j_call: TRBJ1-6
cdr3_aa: CASSPQGGAYGNNSPLHF
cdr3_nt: TGTGCCAGCAGCCCTCAGGGGGGGGCTTACGGAAATAATTCACCCCTCCACTTT

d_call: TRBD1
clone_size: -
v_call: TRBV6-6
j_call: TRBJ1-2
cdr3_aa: CASSPGPETGNDHGYTF
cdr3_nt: TGTGCCAGCAGTCCGGGTCCCGAGACAGGGAACGACCATGGCTACACCTTC

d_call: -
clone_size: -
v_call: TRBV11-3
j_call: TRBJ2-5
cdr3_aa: CASSFTSGVQETQYF
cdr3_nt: TGTGCCAGCAGCTTTACATCAGGGGTCCAAGAGACCCAGTACTTC

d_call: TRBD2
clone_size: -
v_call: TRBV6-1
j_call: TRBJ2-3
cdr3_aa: CATGLAGGKTQYF
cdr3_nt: TGTGCCACCGGACTAGCGGGAGGTAAAACGCAGTATTTT

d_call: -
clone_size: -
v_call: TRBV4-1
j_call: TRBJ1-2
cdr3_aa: CASSPTGHPAYGYTF
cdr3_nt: TGCGCCAGCAGCCCTACGGGACATCCAGCCTATGGCTACACCTTC